This TCR beta chain was recovered during a study of CD8 T cells in ankylosing spondylitis. General study points: The clones that were linked to disease were reported to be significantly enriched in matched synovial fluid samples from ankylosing spondylitis patients. Relatively rare in peripheral blood, disease-linked clones were also CD8+. A TCR beta motif of roughly 8 highly homologous variants seemed to mark ankylosing spondylitis blood.

Generation of TCR beta libraries employed quantitative 5'-RACE incorporating molecular barcodes. From the 5' RACE reads, TCRdb called clonotypes with MiXCR, one entry per CDR3 protein. The data contain some 150,000 distinct CDR3 sequences, under 55% of them singletons. In this sample, this clonotype turned up a few times. Its specificity is unknown. The V gene's germline CDR1 is DFQATT and CDR2 SNEGSKA (reference sequence). V dropped 7 bases and J dropped 2 bases, with 5 bases sitting between them. This CDR3 region has 10 residues. The V call is TRBV20-1, the J call TRBJ1-1; D gene uncertain. The clonotype was recovered from a male donor with ankylosing spondylitis. Sequences were obtained from synovial fluid, either unsorted or a sorted T cell fraction (not recorded which). This chain's CDR3 is CSVYNTEAFF. The CDR3 bases are TGCAGTGTCTATAACACTGAAGCTTTCTTT.